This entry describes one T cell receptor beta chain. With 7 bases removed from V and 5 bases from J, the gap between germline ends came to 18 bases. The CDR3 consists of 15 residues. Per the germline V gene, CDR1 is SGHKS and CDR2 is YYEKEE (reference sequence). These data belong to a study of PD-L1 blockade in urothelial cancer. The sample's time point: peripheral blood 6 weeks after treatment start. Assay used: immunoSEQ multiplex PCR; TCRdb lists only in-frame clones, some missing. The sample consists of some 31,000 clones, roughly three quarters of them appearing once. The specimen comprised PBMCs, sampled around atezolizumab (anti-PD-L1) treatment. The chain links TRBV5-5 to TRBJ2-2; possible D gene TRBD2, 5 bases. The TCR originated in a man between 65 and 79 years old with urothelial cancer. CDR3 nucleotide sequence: TGTGCCAGCCCCCCCGGGCCGGGGTCGACCGGGGAGCTGTTTTTT. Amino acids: CASPPGPGSTGELFF.